This T cell receptor beta chain is from a study of early T cells in non-severe SARS-CoV-2 infection. Study details: Sequencing targeted bulk RNA from unsorted whole blood, leaving chains unpaired.

Ten or more counts support this clonotype. Individual cDNA molecules carried attached unique molecular identifiers. Each CDR3 protein gets one entry after TCRdb re-called the 5' RACE reads with MiXCR. Of approximately 68,000 distinct CDR3 sequences in the sample, about 9.4% were seen once. This TCR derives from an adult who was a healthcare worker with PCR-confirmed SARS-CoV-2 infection or an uninfected control (not recorded which). This specimen consisted of whole blood, obtained at baseline.

The CDR3 DNA follows: TGTGCCAGCAGCTTAGCGGAGACCTCCATTCAGTACTTC. It yields the protein CASSLAETSIQYF. The rearrangement uses TRBV7-9 and TRBJ2-4; no firm D call. The CDR3 has 13 amino acids. Trimming shortened V by 0 bases and J by 9 bases, and 9 bases separated the two germline ends. The germline V gene has CDR1 SEHNR and CDR2 FQNEAQ (reference sequence).